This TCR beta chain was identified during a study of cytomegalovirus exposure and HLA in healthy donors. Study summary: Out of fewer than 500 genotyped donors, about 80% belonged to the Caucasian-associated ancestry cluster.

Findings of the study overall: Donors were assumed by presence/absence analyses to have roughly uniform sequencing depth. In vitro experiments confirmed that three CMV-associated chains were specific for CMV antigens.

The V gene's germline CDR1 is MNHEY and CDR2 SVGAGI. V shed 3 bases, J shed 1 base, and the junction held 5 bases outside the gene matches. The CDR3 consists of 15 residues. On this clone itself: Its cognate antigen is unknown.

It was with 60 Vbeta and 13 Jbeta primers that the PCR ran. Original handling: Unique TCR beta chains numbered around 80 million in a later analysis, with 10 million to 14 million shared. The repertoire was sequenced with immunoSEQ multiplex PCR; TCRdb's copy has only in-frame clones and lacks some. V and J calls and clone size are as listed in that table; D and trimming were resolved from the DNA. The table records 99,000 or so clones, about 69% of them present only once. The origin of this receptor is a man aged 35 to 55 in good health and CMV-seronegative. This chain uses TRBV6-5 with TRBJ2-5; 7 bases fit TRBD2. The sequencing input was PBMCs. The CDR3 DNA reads TGTGCCAGCAGTTATGGAGGGAGGGCCCAAGAGACCCAGTACTTC. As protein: CASSYGGRAQETQYF.